This TCR beta chain was observed in a study of T cell responses to AZD1222 COVID-19 vaccine. Study-level points and caveats: Seropositive AZD1222 recipients at baseline numbered only 6 or 7. Spike-specific TCR breadth and depth rose after two AZD1222 doses. With dominance at 160-218 and 743-854, vaccine-associated CD4 TCRs spanned spike.

The CDR3 totals 13 residues. The protocol was immunoSEQ multiplex PCR, while the TCRdb copy is restricted to in-frame clones and leaves out a portion. The sample records about 120,000 clones, around 89% being singletons. A remark on this clone: What it binds is unknown.

The rearrangement uses TRBV21-1 and TRBJ2-5; the table calls TRBD2, which could not be checked here. TRBV21-1 is shown as a pseudogene. The material sequenced was peripheral blood, taken 28 days after the second AZD1222 dose. The receptor comes from an adult who received the AZD1222 COVID-19 vaccine. Here the CDR3 DNA reads TGTGCCAGCAGCAAAGTGGAGCAAGAGACCCAGTACTTC. Amino acid sequence: CASSKVEQETQYF.